Listed here is a single T cell receptor (beta chain). Its cognate antigen is unknown. The source of the sample is a study of CD8+ T cells in alopecia areata. The wider study: Tofacitinib was taken orally by treated patients, and the dose was 5 to 10 mg twice daily.

Following RNA extraction, reverse transcription yielded cDNA that acted as the sequencing template. The assay was immunoSEQ multiplex PCR, and TCRdb's table has in-frame clones only and misses some. This table holds about 140,000 clones, around 60% found once. Regarding the study as a whole: Alopecia totalis/universalis scalp especially showed more expanded CD8+ clones than normal scalp.

The clonotype was recovered from a human donor with alopecia areata. Sequencing was performed on CD4+ T cells sorted from blood, taken at week 0.

CDR3 nucleotides: TGTGCCTGGACTAGCGGGGTTGAGCAGTTCTTC. Residues: CAWTSGVEQFF. The gene calls are TRBV30 and TRBJ2-1; TRBD2 matches at 9 bases. With V trimmed by 4 bases and J by 9 bases, 1 base remained unmatched. The germline CDR1 and CDR2 sequences are GTSNPN and SVGIG (reference sequence). This CDR3 comprises 11 residues.